The clone carrying this T cell receptor (beta chain) was observed many times. The data belong to a study of T cell repertoires in cytomegalovirus infection. One entry per CDR3 protein results from TCRdb running MiXCR on the reads. The sample has 300,000 to 400,000 distinct CDR3 sequences, 15% to 20% seen once. CDR3 size: 16 residues. Germline V gene sequence: CDR1 SGHRS, CDR2 YFSETQ. V was trimmed by 1 base and J by 0 bases, leaving 14 bases between them. The specimen sequenced was PBMCs. The clonotype was recovered from a human donor in good health (CMV status not recorded). Some clones in this sample may be carry-over from other donors' samples. This chain connects TRBV5-1 to TRBJ2-7; no clear D. CDR3 protein: CASSLLGASNSYEQYF. The CDR3 DNA reads as TGCGCCAGCAGCTTGTTAGGTGCCTCAAACTCCTACGAGCAGTACTTC.